A selection of T cell receptor beta chains follows, all from one sample in a study of T cell responses to AZD1222 COVID-19 vaccine. Sequencing was performed with immunoSEQ multiplex PCR; in TCRdb, only in-frame clones are kept and a portion is missing. Among about 130,000 clones listed, 87% were seen once. The input for sequencing was peripheral blood, taken on day 0 of AZD1222 vaccination. The receptor source for this set is an adult in good health. Both conserved end residues are part of each CDR3. A D gene is named only where the DNA matches it firmly. Not all rows give a size; the values are once, few, many and, for expanded clones, a class.

V gene	J gene	clone size	D gene	CDR3 DNA	CDR3 protein
TRBV4-1	TRBJ1-5	NA	NA	TGCGCCAGCAGCCCCCTATTCGGGGATCAGCCCCAGCATTTT	CASSPLFGDQPQHF
TRBV28	TRBJ1-2	NA	NA	TGTGCCAGCAGTCCCCTTATCGGGGGGTCCGGCTACACCTTC	CASSPLIGGSGYTF
TRBV7-8	TRBJ2-2	NA	NA	TGTGCCAGCAGCTTAAAGGTGCGAGAGCTGTTTTTT	CASSLKVRELFF
TRBV12-5	TRBJ2-3	NA	NA	TGTGCTAGTGGTTTGGGATCAGATACGCAGTATTTT	CASGLGSDTQYF
TRBV5-6	TRBJ2-1	few	TRBD2	TGTGCCAGCAGCTTGGGGCTAGCGGGGAGCTACAATGAGCAGTTCTTC	CASSLGLAGSYNEQFF
TRBV6-5	TRBJ1-6	NA	NA	TGTGCCAGCAGTTACTCAGCCCAGGGTAATTCACCCCTCCACTTT	CASSYSAQGNSPLHF
TRBV28	TRBJ1-2	few	NA	TGTGCCAGCAATGAGGTGGCGGCTAACTATGGCTACACCTTC	CASNEVAANYGYTF
TRBV9	TRBJ2-1	NA	TRBD2	TGTGCCAGCAGCGTAGTTCGGACTAGCGGGGGATACAATGAGCAGTTCTTC	CASSVVRTSGGYNEQFF
TRBV6-1	TRBJ2-3	NA	TRBD1	TGTGCCAGCAGTGAAGCGGGACAGATCTTCACAGATACGCAGTATTTT	CASSEAGQIFTDTQYF
TRBV6-2/TRBV6-3	TRBJ1-5	NA	NA	TGTGCCAGCAGTTACAGACGTTCGGGGAGTAGCAATCAGCCCCAGCATTTT	CASSYRRSGSSNQPQHF
TRBV6-2/TRBV6-3	TRBJ1-5	NA	NA	TGTGCCAGCAGTTTCAGAATAGACAATCAGCCCCAGCATTTT	CASSFRIDNQPQHF
TRBV27	TRBJ2-2	NA	NA	TGTGCCAGCAGTTTAAGGGGCCCAACCGGGGAGCTGTTTTTT	CASSLRGPTGELFF
TRBV21-1	TRBJ2-7	few	NA	TGTGCCAGCAGCGGAAGTCGGACAGGGAACTCCTACGAGCAGTACTTC	CASSGSRTGNSYEQYF
TRBV7-3	TRBJ1-6	NA	NA	TGTGCCAGCAGCTTAGAGTTCGATAATTCACCCCTCCACTTT	CASSLEFDNSPLHF
TRBV7-8	TRBJ1-4	NA	NA	TGTGCCAGCAGCCCCAGACAGGTCCAGGGAAAACTGTTTTTT	CASSPRQVQGKLFF
TRBV2	TRBJ2-3	NA	TRBD2	TGTGCCAGCAGGTTAGCGGGGGGGGCTGCAGATACGCAGTATTTT	CASRLAGGAADTQYF
TRBV28	TRBJ2-7	NA	NA	TGTGCCAGCAGTTTAACATATAGCTCCTACGAGCAGTACTTC	CASSLTYSSYEQYF
TRBV3-1/TRBV3-2	TRBJ2-5	NA	NA	TGTGCCAGCAGCCAAGATCAGGGTAGAGAGACCCAGTACTTC	CASSQDQGRETQYF
TRBV28	TRBJ2-1	NA	NA	TGTGCCAGCAGTTTAGGCGGGGTCTACAATGAGCAGTTCTTC	CASSLGGVYNEQFF
TRBV6-1	TRBJ2-3	NA	TRBD1	TGTGCCAGCAGTGTTTCCCCTGGGGGACAGGCCACAGATACGCAGTATTTT	CASSVSPGGQATDTQYF
TRBV18	TRBJ2-7	NA	NA	TGTGCCAGCTCACTGAACTCCGTGTCCATAAACTACGAGCAGTACTTC	CASSLNSVSINYEQYF
TRBV6-5	TRBJ1-2	once	TRBD1	TGTGCCAGCTCCCTTTTCGGACAGGGGGACTATGGCTACACCTTC	CASSLFGQGDYGYTF
TRBV19	TRBJ2-7	NA	NA	TGTGCCAGTAGTATGTCACGAGACACCTCAACCTACGAGCAGTACTTC	CASSMSRDTSTYEQYF
TRBV21-1	TRBJ2-3	NA	NA	TGTGCCAGCAGCAAAGCGCAGCCAGATACGCAGTATTTT	CASSKAQPDTQYF
TRBV9	TRBJ2-7	NA	NA	TGTGCCAGCAGCGCTGGGGGCGAGCAGTACTTC	CASSAGGEQYF
TRBV15	TRBJ1-5	NA	NA	TGTGCCACCAGCAGAGCCCCAGTTTCTTCTCAGCCCCAGCATTTT	CATSRAPVSSQPQHF
TRBV30	TRBJ2-5	NA	NA	TGTGCCTGGAAGGTGGGACACCCCGCTTACTTC	CAWKVGHPAYF
TRBV10-3	TRBJ1-5	NA	NA	TGTGCCATCAGTGAAACCGGTAGCAATCAGCCCCAGCATTTT	CAISETGSNQPQHF
TRBV10-3	TRBJ2-7	once	TRBD2	TGTGCCATCAGTGAGTCGGGCGGGGGTCAGTACGAGCAGTACTTC	CAISESGGGQYEQYF
TRBV24-1	TRBJ2-7	NA	TRBD1	TGTGCCACCAGTGACTCCCGACAGGGACAGTACGAGCAGTACTTC	CATSDSRQGQYEQYF
TRBV6-1	TRBJ2-3	NA	NA	TGTGCCAGCAGTGTAGCGGCTAGCACAGATACGCAGTATTTT	CASSVAASTDTQYF
TRBV5-4	TRBJ2-7	NA	NA	TGTGCCAGCAGCTTGGCGTCGGGCGGATACGAGCAGTACTTC	CASSLASGGYEQYF
TRBV18	TRBJ1-2	NA	NA	TGTGCCAGCTCGCCCGACAGCTCCTATGGCTACACCTTC	CASSPDSSYGYTF
TRBV6-5	TRBJ2-7	NA	NA	TGTGCCAGCAGTTACTCGGGTTTCTACTACGAGCAGTACTTC	CASSYSGFYYEQYF
TRBV5-4	TRBJ2-7	NA	TRBD2	TGTGCCAGCAGCTTGGCGCTCTTAGCGGGGGGGCCCTACGAGCAGTACTTC	CASSLALLAGGPYEQYF
TRBV29-1	TRBJ1-5	NA	NA	TGCAGCGTCCGGGAAACCAATCAGCCCCAGCATTTT	CSVRETNQPQHF
TRBV9	TRBJ1-1	NA	NA	TGTGCCAGCAGCGTAGCTCCCCTGACAGCGAACACTGAAGCTTTCTTT	CASSVAPLTANTEAFF
TRBV10-3	TRBJ2-5	NA	NA	TGTGCCATCAGTGAGGTGGGTGAAGAGACCCAGTACTTC	CAISEVGEETQYF
TRBV7-7	TRBJ2-2	NA	NA	TGTGCCAGCAGCATGGGCGGTACGAACACCGGGGAGCTGTTTTTT	CASSMGGTNTGELFF
TRBV3-1/TRBV3-2	TRBJ1-1	NA	NA	TGTGCCAGCAGCAAAGGGGGGCGTGAAGCTTTCTTT	CASSKGGREAFF
TRBV4-1	TRBJ2-3	NA	TRBD2	TGCGCCAGCAGCCAAGGGCCAAGGGCGGGGGGACGAGATACGCAGTATTTT	CASSQGPRAGGRDTQYF
TRBV30	TRBJ2-3	NA	TRBD2	TGTGCCTGGAACCTCCTCCGCGGGGGGCGCACAGATACGCAGTATTTT	CAWNLLRGGRTDTQYF
TRBV7-2	TRBJ1-5	NA	NA	TGTGCCAGCAGCTTATGGGGAAATCAGCCCCAGCATTTT	CASSLWGNQPQHF
TRBV23-1	TRBJ1-2	NA	NA	TGCGCCAGCAGTCAATCGGGCCCTCGGGCCTTGGGTGGCTACACCTTC	CASSQSGPRALGGYTF
TRBV3-1/TRBV3-2	TRBJ2-7	NA	TRBD1	TGTGCCAGCAGCCCCCTCCCGGGACAGGGGACCTACGAGCAGTACTTC	CASSPLPGQGTYEQYF